The 17 T cell receptor beta chains below were found in one sample sequenced in a study of T cell responses to AZD1222 COVID-19 vaccine. This table comes from immunoSEQ multiplex PCR, and its TCRdb copy is limited to in-frame clones, with some not included. This sample has over 45,000 clones, with roughly nine tenths found just once. The sequencing here drew on peripheral blood, taken on day 0 of AZD1222 vaccination. The origin of the receptors is an adult in good health.

V is TRBV6-5 and J is TRBJ2-7; weak D call: TRBD1 (5 bases). The germline CDR1 and CDR2 sequences are MNHEY and SVGAGI. V dropped 4 bases and J dropped 7 bases, with 14 bases sitting between them. The CDR3 is 13 amino acids. As DNA, the CDR3 is TGTGCCAGCAGTTGGGGCATCCTCCAGGAGCAGTACTTC. It translates to CASSWGILQEQYF.

The rearrangement joins TRBV5-1 to TRBJ2-1; D perhaps matches TRBD2 (6 bases). Germline values: CDR1 SGHRS, CDR2 YFSETQ. Trimming pared 0 bases from V and 4 bases from J, leaving 11 bases between. The CDR3 contains 15 residues. The chain's CDR3 is CASSLAGEGYNEQFF. CDR3 nucleotide sequence: TGCGCCAGCAGCTTGGCGGGAGAAGGGTACAATGAGCAGTTCTTC.

The chain employs TRBV11-2 and TRBJ2-7, with 7 bases matching TRBD2. V gave up 2 bases and J gave up 2 bases; unmatched junction bases: 3. In germline, CDR1 is SGHAT, CDR2 FQNNGV. The CDR3 loop spans 14 amino acids. This CDR3 is CASSLYAGAYEQYF. For the CDR3, the DNA is TGTGCCAGCAGCTTATACGCGGGAGCCTACGAGCAGTACTTC.

The gene calls are TRBV2 and TRBJ2-2, with 9 nucleotides matching TRBD2. The CDR3 sequence is 15 residues long. The trim removed 4 bases at V and 1 base at J, leaving 1 base unmatched. Looked up from germline, CDR1 is SNHLY and CDR2 is FYNNEI. The CDR3 region has the DNA TGTGCCAGCAGTGGGACTAGCGTGAACACCGGGGAGCTGTTTTTT. Its protein product is CASSGTSVNTGELFF.

This chain uses TRBV7-9 with TRBJ1-2, with a weak D call TRBD1 (6 bases). The CDR3 has 14 residues. Trimming shortened V by 5 bases and J by 1 base, and 11 bases separated the two germline ends. Germline values: CDR1 SEHNR, CDR2 FQNEAQ (reference sequence). The CDR3 DNA is TGTGCCAGCAGCCATACACAGGGTAACTATGGCTACACCTTC. It specifies CASSHTQGNYGYTF.

This chain connects TRBV27 to TRBJ2-7, with TRBD2 matching 14 bases. CDR1 and CDR2 (germline): MNHEY, SMNVEV (reference sequence). V shed 7 bases and J 2 bases; nucleotides not matched to a gene: 7. The CDR3 is 16 residues long. CDR3 in amino acids: CASTPRLAGGPYEQYF. CDR3 in DNA: TGTGCCAGCACCCCCCGACTAGCGGGAGGGCCCTACGAGCAGTACTTC.

This clone was found once. The V gene is TRBV10-3, the J gene TRBJ1-1, with D possibly TRBD1 on 5 matching bases. V lost 5 bases and J 1 base, leaving 8 bases between the germline ends. CDR1 ENHRY and CDR2 SYGVKD come from the germline V gene. CDR3 length: 13 residues. CDR3 in DNA: TGTGCCATCAGTCCTACAGGGAACACTGAAGCTTTCTTT. It specifies CAISPTGNTEAFF.

The rearrangement uses TRBV7-8 and TRBJ2-7; D unclear. V shed 2 bases and J shed 2 bases, with 10 bases lying between them. This CDR3 has 14 amino acids. Germline V gene data show CDR1 as SGHVS and CDR2 as FQNEAQ. DNA of the CDR3: TGTGCCAGCAGCTTAACCGACGGAGCCTACGAGCAGTACTTC. The encoded protein is CASSLTDGAYEQYF.

The chain uses TRBV28 and TRBJ1-1; 7 nucleotides line up with TRBD1. The germline V gene has CDR1 MDHEN and CDR2 SYDVKM. This CDR3 comprises 16 residues. Trimming cost V 6 bases and J 4 bases; bases outside gene matches: 14. The CDR3 sequence is CASRGTGAPLGTEAFF. CDR3 coding DNA: TGTGCCAGCAGAGGAACAGGGGCCCCACTTGGCACTGAAGCTTTCTTT.

This clone was counted once. The chain employs TRBV5-1 and TRBJ1-1; 10 bases agree with TRBD1. The junction had 5 bases not matched to a gene; V was cut back by 0 bases and J by 0 bases. The CDR3 has 17 amino acids. Germline V lookup: CDR1 SGHRS, CDR2 YFSETQ. The CDR3 spells CASSLGQGAGMNTEAFF. The CDR3 DNA reads as TGCGCCAGCAGCTTGGGACAGGGGGCAGGAATGAACACTGAAGCTTTCTTT.

V is TRBV28 and J is TRBJ2-7; TRBD1 aligns across 9 bases. The CDR3 runs 16 residues. The germline gives CDR1 MDHEN, CDR2 SYDVKM. V shed 6 bases and J 2 bases; nucleotides not matched to a gene: 11. The CDR3 region is CASSQRGQGKTYEQYF. Here the CDR3 DNA reads TGTGCCAGCAGCCAACGCGGACAGGGGAAGACCTACGAGCAGTACTTC.

The CDR3: CASSRDSSGNTIYF. CDR3 coding DNA: TGTGCCAGCAGCCGGGACAGTTCTGGAAACACCATATATTTT. V usage is TRBV5-4 and J usage is TRBJ1-3, with 7 bases identical to TRBD1. V lost 4 bases and J lost 1; bases outside the gene matches: 2. The CDR3 has 14 residues. Germline V gene data show CDR1 as SGHNT and CDR2 as YYREEE (reference sequence).

J is TRBJ2-3 and V is TRBV11-3; 10 bases match TRBD1. Trimming removed 3 bases from V and 4 bases from J; junction bases left unmatched: 1. The CDR3 has 14 residues. The V gene's germline CDR1 is SGHNT and CDR2 YENEEA. As DNA, the CDR3 is TGTGCCAGCAGCTTGGGGACAGGGGCAGATACGCAGTATTTT. It is translated as CASSLGTGADTQYF.

The rearrangement joins TRBV27 to TRBJ2-5; D may be TRBD1 or TRBD2 (5 bases each). This CDR3 spans 15 amino acids. Germline CDR1 reads MNHEY; CDR2 reads SMNVEV (reference sequence). V lost 2 bases, J lost 4 bases, and 14 bases lay in between. DNA for the CDR3: TGTGCCAGCAGTTTAGGGCAGGGAGTTCGAGAGACCCAGTACTTC. Its protein is CASSLGQGVRETQYF.

A remark on this clone: One end of the junction fails to match germline, which may point to a read error. The chain links TRBV6-1 to TRBJ1-6, with unresolved D. The CDR3 totals 17 residues. CDR1 and CDR2 (germline): MNHNS, SASEGT. The CDR3 DNA is TGTGCCAGCAGTGAAGCAATGGGGAGGCCACGATATTCTCCCCTCCACTTT. It specifies CASSEAMGRPRYSPLHF.

The chain uses TRBV7-9 and TRBJ2-2; D possibly corresponds to TRBD1 (6 bases). V lost 5 bases, J lost 1 base, and 8 bases lay in between. The germline CDR1 and CDR2 sequences are SEHNR and FQNEAQ (reference sequence). This CDR3 comprises 14 residues. CDR3 sequence: CASSTTGNTGELFF. DNA of the CDR3: TGTGCCAGCAGCACGACAGGGAACACCGGGGAGCTGTTTTTT.

The chain combines TRBV7-2 with TRBJ2-1; 7 bases fit TRBD2. The CDR3 loop spans 14 amino acids. The V gene's germline CDR1 is SGHTA and CDR2 FQGNSA. The V segment lost 11 bases and the J segment 6 bases; nucleotides outside the gene matches: 13. The CDR3 DNA reads TGTGCCGGGGGGGAGGGGAGAGATGGCAATGAGCAGTTCTTC. Protein product: CAGGEGRDGNEQFF.